The source of this T cell receptor (beta chain) is a study of human thymus T cells. Comments on this clone: Antigen specificity is unknown.

Points from the study as a whole: Gene usage for V and J segments appeared biased in thymic and blood repertoires. In unrelated individuals, thymic repertoires overlapped highly, according to related research.

From germline, CDR1 is MDHEN and CDR2 SYDVKM. The CDR3 is 12 amino acids. With 4 bases removed from V and 5 bases from J, the gap between germline ends came to 5 bases. Sequencing used immunoSEQ multiplex PCR; TCRdb keeps in-frame clones, though not all of them. The sample lists tens of thousands of clones, about 95% occurring once. During corrective heart surgery, resections were taken, and the thymus tissue came from them. Infants, healthy and Finnish, who were having corrective surgery for congenital heart defects served as donors. The TCR comes from a girl in the first two years of life with a congenital heart defect but otherwise immunologically healthy. The sequencing input was thymus tissue. The rearrangement uses TRBV28 and TRBJ2-2; D possibly uses TRBD1 or TRBD2 (5 bases each). The CDR3 is CASSWGTGELFF. CDR3 nucleotides: TGTGCCAGCAGTTGGGGGACCGGGGAGCTGTTTTTT.